The 7 T cell receptor beta chains below all came from one sample that was sequenced in a study of T cell responses to AZD1222 COVID-19 vaccine (dated by TCRdb to the early 2020s). Per the publication, the time point label means: sample from adult after SARS-CoV-2 infection, after symptom onset. Library creation used the immunoSEQ multiplex PCR assay. In its TCRdb copy, this immuneACCESS table keeps in-frame sequences only and misses some clones. Where compared with another copy, unresolved V genes explain less than half of these, and the others have no known cause. This sample holds approximately 150,000 clones; 90% to 95% were observed only once. The top ten constitute approximately 12% of the sample. The specimen was peripheral blood, collected after recovery from COVID-19. Source of these receptors: an adult who had recovered from COVID-19.

V gene TRBV7-8 combines with J gene TRBJ2-5; a possible D gene is TRBD1 (7 bases). Germline CDR1 reads SGHVS; CDR2 reads FQNEAQ. The CDR3 runs 14 residues. The germline V and J ends were trimmed by 1 base and 5 bases, with 11 bases remaining between them. The CDR3 sequence: CASSLVQGGETQYF. The CDR3 DNA reads TGTGCCAGCAGCTTAGTTCAGGGGGGCGAGACCCAGTACTTC.

The V and J genes are TRBV10-2 and TRBJ2-5, with D perhaps matching TRBD1 (6 bases). CDR3 length equals 13 residues. From germline, CDR1 is WSHSY and CDR2 SAAADI. Trimming stripped 3 bases from V and 2 bases from J, with 7 bases between. CDR3 protein: CASSDRGQETQYF. The CDR3 DNA sequence: TGCGCCAGCAGTGACAGGGGACAAGAGACCCAGTACTTC.

The chain couples TRBV7-3 to TRBJ2-1; 8 bases match TRBD2. CDR3 length equals 15 residues. V was clipped by 2 bases and J by 6 bases; unmatched bases: 6. CDR1 and CDR2 (germline): SGHTA, FQGTGA. CDR3: CASSLSAGDFNEQFF. The DNA of the CDR3 is TGTGCCAGCAGCTTATCAGCGGGAGACTTCAATGAGCAGTTCTTC.

V gene TRBV7-9 combines with J gene TRBJ1-1; D remains unclear. Germline CDR1 is SEHNR and CDR2 is FQNEAQ (reference sequence). The V end lost 7 bases, the J end lost 1 base, and 10 bases lay between the germline ends. CDR3 size: 13 residues. The CDR3 loop is CASIKWENTEAFF. CDR3 nucleotides: TGTGCCAGCATCAAATGGGAGAACACTGAAGCTTTCTTT.

The chain uses TRBV5-1 and TRBJ2-5, with a possible D match to TRBD2 (6 bases). CDR3 size: 18 residues. The germline CDR1 and CDR2 sequences are SGHRS and YFSETQ. The ends were cut back, 0 bases at V and 2 bases at J, with 20 bases in the middle. The CDR3 is CASSLGLEALYSQETQYF. The CDR3 DNA reads TGCGCCAGCAGCTTGGGACTAGAAGCCTTATACTCTCAAGAGACCCAGTACTTC.

V gene TRBV6-5 combines with J gene TRBJ1-4; perhaps TRBD1 as D (5 bases). The CDR3 contains 14 residues. The V and J ends lost 7 bases and 7 bases respectively, with 16 bases between them. CDR1 and CDR2 from the germline V gene are MNHEY and SVGAGI. The CDR3 DNA reads TGTGCCAGCACTATAGGGGAGGGAGGTGAAAAACTGTTTTTT. It specifies CASTIGEGGEKLFF.

In its sample, this clone was seen once. The J gene is TRBJ2-2, the V gene TRBV7-8; the D is unclear. V dropped 1 base and J dropped 4 bases, with 4 bases sitting between them. Per germline, CDR1 SGHVS and CDR2 FQNEAQ. The CDR3 is 13 amino acids. The CDR3 is CASSLDGTGELFF. Written as DNA, the CDR3 is TGTGCCAGCAGCTTAGACGGCACCGGGGAGCTGTTTTTT.